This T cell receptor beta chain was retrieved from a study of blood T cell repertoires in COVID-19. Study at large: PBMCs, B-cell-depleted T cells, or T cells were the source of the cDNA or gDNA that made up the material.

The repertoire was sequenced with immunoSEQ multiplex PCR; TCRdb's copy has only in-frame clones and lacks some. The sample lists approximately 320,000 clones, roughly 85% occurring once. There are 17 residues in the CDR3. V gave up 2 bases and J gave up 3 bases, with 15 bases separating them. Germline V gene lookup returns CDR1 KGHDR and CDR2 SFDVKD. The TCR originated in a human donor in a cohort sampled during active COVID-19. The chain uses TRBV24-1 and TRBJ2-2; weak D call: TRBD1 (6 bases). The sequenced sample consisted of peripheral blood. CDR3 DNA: TGTGCCACCAGTGATTCGGTACAGGGTTGGGACACCGGGGAGCTGTTTTTT. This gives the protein CATSDSVQGWDTGELFF.